Following are 14 T cell receptor beta chains from one sample sequenced in a study of glioma-infiltrating T cells. Using RNA template, CDR3s of TCR alpha and beta were amplified with iRepertoire arm-PCR. TCRdb re-derived calls from the multiplex PCR reads in MiXCR, one entry per CDR3 protein. This table holds over 90,000 distinct CDR3 sequences, about 28% found once. The specimen was glioma tissue, nonneoplastic brain tissue, or PBMCs (not recorded which). These receptors all stem from a human donor with low-grade glioma or glioblastoma, undergoing nonglioma brain surgery, or in good health (not recorded which).

This clonotype was counted ten times or more. The V and J genes are TRBV27 and TRBJ1-4, with a possible D match to TRBD1 (5 bases). Germline V gene data show CDR1 as MNHEY and CDR2 as SMNVEV (reference sequence). V was trimmed by 3 bases and J by 11 bases, leaving 10 bases between them. The CDR3 has 12 amino acids. The CDR3 loop reads CASSFTGSKLFF. CDR3 coding DNA: TGTGCCAGCAGTTTTACAGGCTCGAAACTGTTTTTT.

To note about this clonotype: A much larger clone sits a single nucleotide away, making a read error possible. This CDR3 is missing its conserved last phenylalanine or tryptophan, likely due to a read error. This chain links TRBV6-1 with TRBJ2-7; 9 bases line up with TRBD1. This CDR3 has 15 residues. The germline V gene has CDR1 MNHNS and CDR2 SASEGT. V shed 7 bases, J shed 5 bases, and the junction held 12 bases outside the gene matches. The CDR3 nucleotides are TGTGCCAGCATCCACCCCGGGACAGGGAACCACGAGCAGTACCTC. This encodes CASIHPGTGNHEQYL.

Here the CDR3 DNA reads TGTGCCACCAGCAGAGACTACGGGACTAACACTGAAGCTTTCTTC. Translated: CATSRDYGTNTEAFF. The chain recombines TRBV15 with TRBJ2-1; 7 bases align to TRBD2. Trimming cost V 0 bases and J 16 bases; bases outside gene matches: 15. Germline CDR1 and CDR2: LNHNV and YYDKDF (reference sequence). This CDR3 is built from 15 residues.

This clonotype has a count of ten or more. The J gene is TRBJ1-1, the V gene TRBV20-1; a weak D match, TRBD1 (5 bases). This CDR3 comprises 14 residues. The germline V gene has CDR1 DFQATT and CDR2 SNEGSKA (reference sequence). V lost 6 bases to trimming and J lost 3 bases, with 17 bases between them. CDR3 bases: TGCAGTGCCACACCGGGACCCAGGGACACTGAAGCTTTCTTT. Amino acids: CSATPGPRDTEAFF.

The chain employs TRBV2 and TRBJ1-5; no definite D call. Per the germline V gene, CDR1 is SNHLY and CDR2 is FYNNEI. The CDR3 length is 15 residues. Trimming left V 5 bases short and J 4 bases short, with 15 bases between. The CDR3 region is CASSRTGITNQPQHF. CDR3 coding DNA: TGTGCCAGCAGTCGCACGGGAATAACTAATCAGCCCCAGCATTTT.

Ten or more counts support this clonotype. The chain employs TRBV15 and TRBJ1-4; 9 bases map to TRBD1. CDR1 is LNHNV and CDR2 is YYDKDF in the germline V gene (reference sequence). This CDR3 contains 15 residues. V gave up 5 bases and J gave up 8 bases; unmatched junction bases: 9. CDR3 amino acids: CATSGRTGVREKLFF. In DNA form, the CDR3 reads TGTGCCACCAGCGGACGGACAGGGGTACGGGAAAAACTGTTTTTT.

A few counts support this clonotype. DNA for the CDR3: TGTGCCAGCAGCCCCAGTTCATTGGCGGAGACCCAGTACTTC. This gives the protein CASSPSSLAETQYF. The chain carries TRBV7-3 and TRBJ2-5; D gene uncertain. Trimming pared 5 bases from V and 5 bases from J, leaving 15 bases between. The CDR3 has 14 residues. CDR1 and CDR2 from the germline V gene are SGHTA and FQGTGA.

V gene TRBV7-9 combines with J gene TRBJ1-1; the match to TRBD1 covers 7 bases. This CDR3 has 15 amino acids. The germline CDR1 and CDR2 sequences are SEHNR and FQNEAQ (reference sequence). Trimming at V came to 5 bases and at J to 2 bases, leaving 8 bases not matched to a gene. Written as DNA, the CDR3 is TGTGCCAGCAGCCGCACCGGGACAGTCAACACTGAAGCTTTCTTT. Its translation: CASSRTGTVNTEAFF.

The sample holds many counts of this clonotype. This chain links TRBV6-1 with TRBJ2-7, with 8 bases matching TRBD1. V shed 6 bases and J 0 bases; nucleotides not matched to a gene: 7. Per the germline V gene, CDR1 is MNHNS and CDR2 is SASEGT. CDR3 length: 15 residues. The DNA for the CDR3 is TGTGCCAGCAGACCCGCTACAGGGGGCTCCTACGAGCAGTACTTC. This translates into CASRPATGGSYEQYF.

Comments on this clonotype: A clone one base away is much larger, so this may be a read error. The chain carries TRBV7-2 and TRBJ2-3; no definite D call. CDR1 and CDR2 (germline): SGHTA, FQGNSA. This CDR3 contains 12 residues. With 11 bases removed from V and 2 bases from J, the gap between germline ends came to 11 bases. This CDR3 is CAGAESTDTQYF. CDR3 coding DNA: TGTGCCGGCGCGGAATCCACAGATACGCAGTATTTT.

In the case of this clonotype: Given a much more abundant clone one base away, this may be a read error. The chain couples TRBV6-2 or TRBV6-3 to TRBJ2-7; a weak D match, TRBD2 (7 bases). CDR1 is MNHEY and CDR2 is SVGEGT in the germline V gene. V lost 8 bases to trimming and J lost 0 bases, with 8 bases between them. This CDR3 has 12 amino acids. CDR3 in DNA: TGTGCCAGCGGGGGGGCCTCCTACGAGCAGTACTTC. Protein sequence: CASGGASYEQYF.

This clonotype was picked up many times. J is TRBJ2-7 and V is TRBV28; D possibly corresponds to TRBD1 (6 bases). The ends were cut back, 6 bases at V and 6 bases at J, with 12 bases in the middle. This CDR3 comprises 12 residues. The germline gives CDR1 MDHEN, CDR2 SYDVKM. The CDR3 protein is CASSRNRVEQYF. The CDR3 DNA reads TGTGCCAGCAGCCGCAACAGGGTCGAGCAGTACTTC.

This chain joins TRBV6-1 and TRBJ2-7; no firm D call. Germline V CDR1 and CDR2: MNHNS, SASEGT. The CDR3 loop spans 13 amino acids. Trimming cost V 5 bases and J 7 bases, with 15 bases left between them. CDR3 sequence reads: CASSIPSAWEQYF. The DNA for the CDR3 is TGTGCCAGCAGTATCCCCAGCGCTTGGGAGCAGTACTTC.

This clonotype was seen repeatedly, ten times or more. The genes are TRBV20-1 and TRBJ2-3; 8 positions agree with TRBD1. This CDR3 contains 17 residues. Trimming removed 3 bases from V and 2 bases from J; junction bases left unmatched: 13. Germline-derived CDR1 and CDR2 are DFQATT and SNEGSKA (reference sequence). As DNA, the CDR3 is TGCAGTGCTAGTTCCCAGGGGGCTGATTTCCTCACAGATACGCAGTATTTT. Its translation: CSASSQGADFLTDTQYF.